Below, one TCR beta chain is given with its context. Its specificity is unknown. This sample is drawn from a study of CD8+ T cells in alopecia areata. The authors sorted CD4+ and CD8+ T cells from PBMCs. Trimming stripped 6 bases from V and 5 bases from J, with 13 bases between. Germline loops: CDR1 MGHRA, CDR2 YSYEKL. The CDR3 extends over 13 amino acids. General study results and limits: Scalp samples also yield sequences from resident alphabeta T cells of normal skin. Although TCR sharing was seen in mice, sharing across patients was less clear, possibly for HLA-related reasons.

Reverse transcription of extracted RNA yielded cDNA, which provided the sequencing template. The assay was immunoSEQ multiplex PCR, and TCRdb's table has in-frame clones only and misses some. The data hold 110,000 or so clones, with roughly 68% observed a single time. Source material: CD4+ T cells sorted from blood. The source of this sequence is a human donor in good health. The V call is TRBV4-1, the J call TRBJ2-5, with unresolved D. The CDR3 is CASSTQIGETQYF. CDR3 bases: TGCGCCAGCAGTACTCAAATCGGGGAGACCCAGTACTTC.